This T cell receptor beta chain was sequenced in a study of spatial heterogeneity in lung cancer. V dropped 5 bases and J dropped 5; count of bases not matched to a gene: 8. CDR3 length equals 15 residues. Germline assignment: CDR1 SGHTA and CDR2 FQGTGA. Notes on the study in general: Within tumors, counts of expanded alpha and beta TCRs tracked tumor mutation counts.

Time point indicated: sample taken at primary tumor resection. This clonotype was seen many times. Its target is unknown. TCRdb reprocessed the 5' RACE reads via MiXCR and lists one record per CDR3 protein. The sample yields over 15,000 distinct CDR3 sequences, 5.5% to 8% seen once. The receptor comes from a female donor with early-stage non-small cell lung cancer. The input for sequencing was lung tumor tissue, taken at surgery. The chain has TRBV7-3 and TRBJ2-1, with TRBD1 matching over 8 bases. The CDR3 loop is CASSRTGGNNNEQFF. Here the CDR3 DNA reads TGTGCCAGCAGCCGTACAGGGGGAAATAACAATGAGCAGTTCTTC.